This T cell receptor (beta chain) is from a study of T cells in Graves' hyperthyroidism and ophthalmopathy. Study results and caveats: Using 13 V-J features, a model discriminated ophthalmopathy from stable hyperthyroidism. Appearing also in blood were most of the thyroid clonotypes expanded above 0.001.

Lactation, pregnancy, other autoimmune disease or uncontrolled infection excluded patients. The diagnostic basis comprised clinical symptoms, serum thyroxine and TRAb, thyroid ultrasound and orbital computed tomography. Germline lookup yields CDR1 SGHRS and CDR2 YFSETQ. The CDR3 contains 15 residues. The V gene end was trimmed by 5 bases and the J gene end by 1 base; junction bases not matched to a gene: 9. Researchers took RNA transcripts and amplified the TCR beta CDR3 regions from them. The study used the HTBI primer set for a first-round RT-PCR of the TCR CDR3. From the multiplex PCR reads, TCRdb called clonotypes with MiXCR, one entry per CDR3 protein. The sample lists 550,000 to 700,000 distinct CDR3 sequences; around 46% were seen once. This clonotype appeared many times. Its antigen is undetermined.

The receptor comes from an adult woman with Graves' disease, either hyperthyroidism or ophthalmopathy (not recorded which). The sequenced material came from peripheral blood or thyroid tissue (not recorded which). The genes are TRBV5-1 and TRBJ2-7; 7 nucleotides agree with TRBD1. This chain's CDR3 is CASSAGTVRSYEQYF. CDR3 in DNA: TGCGCCAGCAGTGCCGGGACAGTGAGATCCTACGAGCAGTACTTC.